These 9 T cell receptor beta chains were all obtained from the same sample, sequenced in a study of shared clonotypes between healthy human individuals. Only in-frame clones appear in the TCRdb table, and some are missing; sequencing was by immunoSEQ multiplex PCR. The sample consists of some 1.1 million clones, about 80% of them appearing once. The source material was memory CD4+ T cells from PBMCs. The subset was: CD45RA-negative fraction. Every receptor here comes from a man aged 18 to 30 in good health. Some clones in this sample may be carry-over from other donors' samples.

J is TRBJ2-7 and V is TRBV2; the match to TRBD2 covers 12 bases. Per germline, CDR1 SNHLY and CDR2 FYNNEI. The CDR3 sequence is 18 residues long. V trimming: 2 bases; J trimming: 2 bases; junction bases outside the gene matches: 10. CDR3 loop: CASSEPTSGLAGPYEQYF. CDR3 in DNA: TGTGCCAGCAGTGAACCCACAAGTGGACTAGCGGGGCCCTACGAGCAGTACTTC.

The chain links TRBV28 to TRBJ2-1; 7 bases match TRBD1. CDR3 length: 14 residues. Trimming took 7 bases from V and 4 from J; bases not matched to a gene: 7. Germline V gene data show CDR1 as MDHEN and CDR2 as SYDVKM. CDR3 amino acids: CASTVPGQYNEQFF. DNA for the CDR3: TGTGCCAGCACCGTACCGGGACAGTACAATGAGCAGTTCTTC.

The rearrangement joins TRBV5-1 to TRBJ1-6, with unresolved D. The length of the CDR3 is 15 residues. Germline CDR1 reads SGHRS; CDR2 reads YFSETQ. V was clipped by 0 bases and J by 8 bases, with 12 bases between them. CDR3 DNA sequence: TGCGCCAGCAGCTTGGCAGGTTTGGCGGATTCACCCCTCCACTTT. This sequence encodes CASSLAGLADSPLHF.

The chain employs TRBV9 and TRBJ1-1; 9 positions agree with TRBD1. The CDR3 contains 16 residues. Per the germline V gene, CDR1 is SGDLS and CDR2 is YYNGEE. Trimming at V came to 2 bases and at J to 4 bases, leaving 9 bases not matched to a gene. CDR3 nucleotide sequence: TGTGCCAGCAGCGTGCTCGACAGGGGGTGGGGCACTGAAGCTTTCTTT. It yields the protein CASSVLDRGWGTEAFF.

This clone occurred a few times. This chain connects TRBV7-6 to TRBJ2-7; D is unresolved. Deletions cut 2 bases from V and 7 bases from J, with 6 bases between. The length of the CDR3 is 11 residues. Germline CDR1 is SGHVS and CDR2 is FNYEAQ. This CDR3 is CASSLRDEQYF. The CDR3 nucleotides are TGTGCCAGCAGCTTAAGGGATGAGCAGTACTTC.

This clone was seen a single time. J is TRBJ1-1 and V is TRBV29-1; D possibly corresponds to TRBD1 (6 bases). CDR1 and CDR2 from the germline V gene are SQVTM and ANQGSEA. This CDR3 is 14 amino acids long. V shed 4 bases and J shed 1 base, with 13 bases lying between them. Written as DNA, the CDR3 is TGCAGCGTTGCTGTGGGGACAACGAACACTGAAGCTTTCTTT. This gives the protein CSVAVGTTNTEAFF.

This clone was seen a handful of times. The J gene is TRBJ1-2, the V gene TRBV7-2, with D uncertain. Trimming left V 0 bases short and J 8 bases short, with 10 bases between. The germline V gene has CDR1 SGHTA and CDR2 FQGNSA. The CDR3 extends over 13 amino acids. The CDR3 is CASSLAGSWGYTF. CDR3 DNA sequence: TGTGCCAGCAGCTTAGCGGGATCGTGGGGCTACACCTTC.

This clone was counted at least ten times. The chain carries TRBV4-1 and TRBJ1-3, with unresolved D. CDR3 length: 16 amino acids. The V end was cut by 1 base, the J end by 0 bases, with 10 bases between. Germline values: CDR1 MGHRA, CDR2 YSYEKL. CDR3 region: CASSQGPVTSGNTIYF. The CDR3, as DNA: TGCGCCAGCAGCCAAGGACCAGTCACCTCTGGAAACACCATATATTTT.

The chain links TRBV11-1 to TRBJ2-2; 8 bases are a match to TRBD1. The CDR3 covers 15 residues. V shed 5 bases, J shed 5 bases, and the junction held 7 bases outside the gene matches. Germline V lookup: CDR1 SGHAT, CDR2 FQDESV (reference sequence). Written as DNA, the CDR3 is TGTGCCAGCAGCCAACAGGGGGAGAAAACCGGGGAGCTGTTTTTT. This encodes CASSQQGEKTGELFF.